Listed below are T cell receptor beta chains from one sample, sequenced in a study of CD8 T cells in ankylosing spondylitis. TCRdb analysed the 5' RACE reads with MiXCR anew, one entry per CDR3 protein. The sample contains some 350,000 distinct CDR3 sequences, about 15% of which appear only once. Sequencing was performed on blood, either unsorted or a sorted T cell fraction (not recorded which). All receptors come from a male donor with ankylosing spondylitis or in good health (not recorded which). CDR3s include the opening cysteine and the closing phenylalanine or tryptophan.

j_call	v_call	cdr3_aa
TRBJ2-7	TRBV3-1	CASSQDQSSAYEQYF
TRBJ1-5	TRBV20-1	CSARVKGGNQPQHF
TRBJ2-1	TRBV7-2	CASSYVQRPPRDEQFF
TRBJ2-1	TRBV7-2	CASSFFGSSDEQFF
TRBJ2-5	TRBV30	CAWSARREETQYF
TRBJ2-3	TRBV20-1	CSARRGLPTSTDTQYF
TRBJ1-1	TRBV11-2	CASSSEGRPEPEAFF
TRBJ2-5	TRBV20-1	CSAIREPQETQYF
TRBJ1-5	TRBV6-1	CASSVRVGQPQHF
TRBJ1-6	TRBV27	CASSSTYNSPLHF
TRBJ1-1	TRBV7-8	CASSPSTANTEAFF
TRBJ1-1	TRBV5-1	CASSPDFGQNTEAFF
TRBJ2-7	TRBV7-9	CASSSLLAGGLYEQYF
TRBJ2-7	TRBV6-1	CASRAWGQGAYEQYF
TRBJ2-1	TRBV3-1	CASSQSTSEFVNEQFF
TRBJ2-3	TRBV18	CASSPTGTASRTDTQYF
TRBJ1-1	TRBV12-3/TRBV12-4	CASSFRETEAFF
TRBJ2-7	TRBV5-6	CASSLKRGADEQYF
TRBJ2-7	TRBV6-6	CASSLQGGYEQYF
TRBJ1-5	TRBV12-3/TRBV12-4	CASRGQGLRQPQHF
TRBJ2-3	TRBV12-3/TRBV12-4	CASSLPSGSPDTQYF
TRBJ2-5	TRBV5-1	CASSLSSGPAETQYF
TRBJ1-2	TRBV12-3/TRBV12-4	CASSLQGFYGYTF
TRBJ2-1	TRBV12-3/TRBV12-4	CASCSGLRCDEQFF